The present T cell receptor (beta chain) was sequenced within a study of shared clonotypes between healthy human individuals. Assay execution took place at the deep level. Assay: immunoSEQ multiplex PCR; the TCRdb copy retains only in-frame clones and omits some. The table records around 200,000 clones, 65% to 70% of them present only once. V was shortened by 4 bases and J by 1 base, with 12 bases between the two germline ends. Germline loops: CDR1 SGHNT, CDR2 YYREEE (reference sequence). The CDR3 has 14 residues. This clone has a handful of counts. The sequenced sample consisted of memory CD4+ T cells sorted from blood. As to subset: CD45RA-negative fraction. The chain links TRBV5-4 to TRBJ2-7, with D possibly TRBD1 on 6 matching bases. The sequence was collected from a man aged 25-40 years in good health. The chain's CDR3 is CASSKETGSYEQYF. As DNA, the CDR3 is TGTGCCAGCAGCAAAGAAACAGGGTCCTACGAGCAGTACTTC.